This T cell receptor beta chain was captured by sequencing in a study of T cell responses to AZD1222 COVID-19 vaccine. General study findings and limits: Seropositive AZD1222 recipients at baseline numbered only 5 to 7. The donor cohort was predominantly white British with a female majority, and clonal diversity may have been underestimated.

Researchers grouped second doses given at about 4 or about 12 weeks into one pool. Trimming removed 3 bases from V and 1 base from J, with 14 bases in between. The CDR3 length is 16 residues. Germline values: CDR1 SNHLY, CDR2 FYNNEI. The table came from immunoSEQ multiplex PCR; TCRdb's copy has only in-frame clones and leaves some out. The table includes about 130,000 clones, 80% to 95% detected once. Concerning this clone: Antigen unknown.

This receptor was obtained from an adult who received the AZD1222 COVID-19 vaccine. The chain recombines TRBV2 with TRBJ2-3, with D possibly matching TRBD2 (6 bases). This material consisted of peripheral blood, taken 28 days after the second AZD1222 dose. The CDR3 DNA follows: TGTGCCAGCAGTGAGACCCCCCGGAGGGGCACAGATACGCAGTATTTT. Translating gives CASSETPRRGTDTQYF.